Listed below are T cell receptor beta chains from one sample, sequenced in a study of T cells in localized non-small cell lung cancer. Generated by immunoSEQ multiplex PCR, the TCRdb table keeps only in-frame clones and is missing some. The table lists thousands of clones, just under 25% of them singletons. The input for sequencing was lung tumor tissue, taken before any cancer treatment. These receptors came from a female donor at least 60 years old with stage I lung adenocarcinoma. CDR3s include the opening cysteine and the closing phenylalanine or tryptophan. The order of the fields is D gene, clone size, V gene, J gene, CDR3 protein, CDR3 DNA. D genes are given only for firm matches. Expanded clones get a size class; other rows say once, few or many, or leave the size out.

>TRBD1|few|TRBV11-3|TRBJ1-4
CASSLQQGGNEKLFF
TGTGCCAGCAGCCTGCAGCAGGGGGGGAATGAAAAACTGTTTTTT
>TRBD1|.|TRBV11-3|TRBJ2-5
CASSERTGRETQYF
TGTGCCAGCAGCGAAAGGACAGGGAGAGAGACCCAGTACTTC
>.|few|TRBV19|TRBJ2-2
CASSIALMNTGELFF
TGTGCCAGTAGTATCGCGCTAATGAACACCGGGGAGCTGTTTTTT
>.|medium-sized|TRBV6-8|TRBJ2-3
CASSYGGSGYTDTQYF
TGTGCCAGCAGTTATGGGGGGAGCGGCTACACAGATACGCAGTATTTT
>TRBD1|.|TRBV30|TRBJ2-7
CAWKGSQGATYEQYF
TGTGCCTGGAAGGGGAGTCAGGGGGCCACCTACGAGCAGTACTTC
>TRBD2|medium-sized|TRBV9|TRBJ2-2
CASSVQRGYTGELFF
TGTGCCAGCAGCGTCCAGCGGGGGTACACCGGGGAGCTGTTTTTT
>.|.|TRBV6-8|TRBJ2-2
CASRPENTGELFF
TGTGCCAGCCGACCGGAGAACACCGGGGAGCTGTTTTTT
>.|few|TRBV10-3|TRBJ1-1
CAISERAVGNTEAFF
TGTGCCATCAGTGAGCGGGCAGTTGGGAACACTGAAGCTTTCTTT
>.|few|TRBV6-8|TRBJ2-2
CASRGHSVTGELFF
TGTGCCAGCAGAGGCCACAGTGTCACCGGGGAGCTGTTTTTT
>TRBD2|few|TRBV10-3|TRBJ2-2
CATLSGSGGPSTGELFF
TGTGCCACCCTCAGCGGTAGCGGGGGGCCTAGCACCGGGGAGCTGTTTTTT
>.|few|TRBV11-3|TRBJ1-5
CASSLGDNSNQPQHF
TGTGCCAGCAGCTTAGGTGACAATAGCAATCAGCCCCAGCATTTT
>TRBD1|large|TRBV6-8|TRBJ1-2
CASCVWVEDRMNGYTF
TGTGCCAGCTGTGTCTGGGTGGAGGACAGGATGAATGGCTACACCTTC
>.|.|TRBV23-1|TRBJ1-1
CASRLTENTEAFF
TGCGCCAGTAGATTGACAGAAAACACTGAAGCTTTCTTT
>.|.|TRBV28|TRBJ1-4
CASSLSGIRNEKLFF
TGTGCCAGCAGTTTATCCGGGATCCGTAATGAAAAACTGTTTTTT
>TRBD1|.|TRBV19|TRBJ1-5
CASSIPTGQGASNQPQHF
TGTGCCAGTAGTATCCCCACCGGACAGGGGGCGAGCAATCAGCCCCAGCATTTT
>.|.|TRBV19|TRBJ1-3
CASNPGSGNTIYF
TGTGCCAGTAATCCGGGGTCTGGAAACACCATATATTTT
>.|few|TRBV15|TRBJ2-5
CATSNDPLRGTQYF
TGTGCCACCAGCAACGACCCCCTCCGGGGGACCCAGTACTTC
>TRBD2|few|TRBV15|TRBJ2-1
CATSLLASGRKSDEQFF
TGTGCCACCAGCCTTCTGGCTAGCGGGAGAAAGAGCGATGAGCAGTTCTTC
>.|medium-sized|TRBV11-3|TRBJ2-7
CASSQVAYQNEQYF
TGTGCCAGCAGCCAAGTAGCTTATCAGAACGAGCAGTACTTC
>.|.|TRBV18|TRBJ1-6
CASSPGLINSPLHF
TGTGCCAGCTCACCGGGGCTGATTAATTCACCCCTCCACTTT